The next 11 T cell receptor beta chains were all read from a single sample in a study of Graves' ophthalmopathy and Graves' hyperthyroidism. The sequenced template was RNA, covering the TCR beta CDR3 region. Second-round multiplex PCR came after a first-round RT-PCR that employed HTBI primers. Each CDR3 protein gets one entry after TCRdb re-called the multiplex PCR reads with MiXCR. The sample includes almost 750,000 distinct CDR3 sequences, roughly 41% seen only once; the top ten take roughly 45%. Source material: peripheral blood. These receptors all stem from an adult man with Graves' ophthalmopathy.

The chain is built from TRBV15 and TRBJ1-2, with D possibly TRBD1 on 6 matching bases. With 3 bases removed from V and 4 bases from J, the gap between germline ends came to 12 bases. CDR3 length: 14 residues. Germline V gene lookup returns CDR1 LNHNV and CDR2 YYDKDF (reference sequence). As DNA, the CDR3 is TGTGCCACCAGCAGTCTTGACAGGACCTATGGCTACACCTTC. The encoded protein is CATSSLDRTYGYTF.

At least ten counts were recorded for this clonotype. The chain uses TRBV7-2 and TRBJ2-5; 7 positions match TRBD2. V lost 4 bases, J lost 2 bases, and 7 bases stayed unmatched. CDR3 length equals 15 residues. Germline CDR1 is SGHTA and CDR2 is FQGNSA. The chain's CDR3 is CASSSGLGQQETQYF. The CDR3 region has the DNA TGTGCCAGCAGCTCCGGACTAGGCCAGCAAGAGACCCAGTACTTC.

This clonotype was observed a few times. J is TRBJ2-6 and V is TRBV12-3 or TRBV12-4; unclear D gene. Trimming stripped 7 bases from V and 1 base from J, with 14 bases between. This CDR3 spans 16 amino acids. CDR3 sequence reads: CASTRKSVSGANVLTF. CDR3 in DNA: TGTGCCAGCACCCGAAAGAGTGTGTCTGGGGCCAACGTCCTGACTTTC.

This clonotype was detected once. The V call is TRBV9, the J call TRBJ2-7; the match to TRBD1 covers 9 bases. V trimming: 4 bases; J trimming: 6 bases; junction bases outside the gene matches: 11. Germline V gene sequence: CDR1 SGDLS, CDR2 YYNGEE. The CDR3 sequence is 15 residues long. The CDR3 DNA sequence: TGTGCCAGCAGCACGTCGGGACAGGGATCTGGCGAGCAGTACTTC. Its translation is CASSTSGQGSGEQYF.

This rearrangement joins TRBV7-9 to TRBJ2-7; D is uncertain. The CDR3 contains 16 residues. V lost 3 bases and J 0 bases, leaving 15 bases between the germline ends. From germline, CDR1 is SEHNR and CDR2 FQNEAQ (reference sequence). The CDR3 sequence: CASSLMAESLSYEQYF. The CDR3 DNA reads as TGTGCCAGCAGCTTGATGGCGGAGAGTCTCTCCTACGAGCAGTACTTC. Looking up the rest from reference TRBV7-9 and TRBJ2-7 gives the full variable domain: DTGVSQNPRHKITKRGQNVTFRCDPISEHNRLYWYRQTLGQGPEFLTYFQNEAQLEKSRLLSDRFSAERPKGSFSTLEIQRTEQGDSAMYLCASSLMAESLSYEQYFGPGTRLTVT.

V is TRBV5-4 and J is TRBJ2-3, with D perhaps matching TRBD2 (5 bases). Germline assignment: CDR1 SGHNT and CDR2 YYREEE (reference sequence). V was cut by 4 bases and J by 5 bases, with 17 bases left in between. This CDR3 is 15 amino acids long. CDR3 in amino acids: CASSLSPGSGDTQYF. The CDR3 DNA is TGTGCCAGCAGCCTCTCCCCGGGGTCCGGAGATACGCAGTATTTT. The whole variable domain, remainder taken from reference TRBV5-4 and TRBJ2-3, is ETGVTQSPTHLIKTRGQQVTLRCSSQSGHNTVSWYQQALGQGPQFIFQYYREEENGRGNFPPRFSGLQFPNYSSELNVNALELDDSALYLCASSLSPGSGDTQYFGPGTRLTVL.

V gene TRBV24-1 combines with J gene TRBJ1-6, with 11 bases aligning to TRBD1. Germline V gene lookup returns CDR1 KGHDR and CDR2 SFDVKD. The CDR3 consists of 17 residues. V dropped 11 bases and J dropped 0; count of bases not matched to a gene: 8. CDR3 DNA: TGTGCCAGCAGGTGGACAGGGGGCATCTCCTATAATTCACCCCTCCACTTT. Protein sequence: CASRWTGGISYNSPLHF.

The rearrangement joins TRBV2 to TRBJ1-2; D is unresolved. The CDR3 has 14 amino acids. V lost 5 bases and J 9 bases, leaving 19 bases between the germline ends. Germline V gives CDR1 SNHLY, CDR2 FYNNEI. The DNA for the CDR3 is TGTGCCAGCAGTTACGACGGACGGCGGCCTCGCTACACCTTC. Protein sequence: CASSYDGRRPRYTF.

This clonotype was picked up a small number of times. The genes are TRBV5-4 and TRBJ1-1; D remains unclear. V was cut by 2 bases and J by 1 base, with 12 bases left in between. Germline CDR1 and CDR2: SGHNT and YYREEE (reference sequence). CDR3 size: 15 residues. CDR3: CASSFEVGRNTEAFF. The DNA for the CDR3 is TGTGCCAGCAGCTTTGAAGTGGGGAGGAACACTGAAGCTTTCTTT.

The CDR3 DNA reads TGTGCCAGCAGTTGGGGGGAAAACACAGATACGCAGTATTTT. Its protein product is CASSWGENTDTQYF. This chain uses TRBV2 with TRBJ2-3, with D perhaps matching TRBD2 (6 bases). CDR1 and CDR2 from the germline V gene are SNHLY and FYNNEI. Deletions cut 5 bases from V and 2 bases from J, with 11 bases between. The CDR3 is made up of 14 amino acids.

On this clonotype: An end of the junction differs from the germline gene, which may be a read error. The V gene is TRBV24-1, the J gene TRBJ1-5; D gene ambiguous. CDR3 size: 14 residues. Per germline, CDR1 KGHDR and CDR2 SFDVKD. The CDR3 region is CASSDPVHNQPQHF. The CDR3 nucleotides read TGTGCCAGCAGTGACCCCGTCCACAATCAGCCCCAGCATTTT.